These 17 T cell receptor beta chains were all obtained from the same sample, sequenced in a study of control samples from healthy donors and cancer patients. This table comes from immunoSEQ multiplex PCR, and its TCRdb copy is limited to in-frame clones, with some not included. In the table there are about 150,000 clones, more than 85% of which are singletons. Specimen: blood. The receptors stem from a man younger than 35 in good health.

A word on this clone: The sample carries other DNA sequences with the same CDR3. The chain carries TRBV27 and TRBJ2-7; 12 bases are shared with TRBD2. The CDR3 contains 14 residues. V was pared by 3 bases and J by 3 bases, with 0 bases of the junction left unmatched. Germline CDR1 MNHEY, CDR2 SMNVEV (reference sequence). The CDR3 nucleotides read TGTGCCAGCAGTTTGACTAGCGGGGGCTACGAGCAGTACTTC. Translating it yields CASSLTSGGYEQYF.

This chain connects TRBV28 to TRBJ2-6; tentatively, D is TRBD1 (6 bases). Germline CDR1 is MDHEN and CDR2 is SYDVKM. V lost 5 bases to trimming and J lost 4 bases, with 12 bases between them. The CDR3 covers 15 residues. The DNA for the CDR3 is TGTGCCAGCAGTATCAGGGGTTCCGGGGCCAACGTCCTGACTTTC. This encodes CASSIRGSGANVLTF.

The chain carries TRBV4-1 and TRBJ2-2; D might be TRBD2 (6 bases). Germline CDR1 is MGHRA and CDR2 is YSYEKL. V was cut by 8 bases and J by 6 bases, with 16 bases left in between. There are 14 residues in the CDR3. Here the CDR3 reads CASEPRRGAGELFF. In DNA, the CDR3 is TGCGCCAGCGAGCCAAGGAGGGGAGCCGGGGAGCTGTTTTTT.

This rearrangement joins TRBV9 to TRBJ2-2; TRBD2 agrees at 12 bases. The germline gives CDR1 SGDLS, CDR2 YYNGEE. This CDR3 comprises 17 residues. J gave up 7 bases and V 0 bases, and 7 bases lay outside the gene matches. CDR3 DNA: TGTGCCAGCAGCGTAGTACTAGCGGGAGGACCGGGCGGGGAGCTGTTTTTT. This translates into CASSVVLAGGPGGELFF.

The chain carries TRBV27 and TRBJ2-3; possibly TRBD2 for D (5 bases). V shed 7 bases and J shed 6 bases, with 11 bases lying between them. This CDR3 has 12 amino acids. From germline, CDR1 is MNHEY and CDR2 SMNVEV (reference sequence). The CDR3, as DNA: TGTGCCAGCATCTTGTGCGGGGATACGCAGTATTTT. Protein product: CASILCGDTQYF.

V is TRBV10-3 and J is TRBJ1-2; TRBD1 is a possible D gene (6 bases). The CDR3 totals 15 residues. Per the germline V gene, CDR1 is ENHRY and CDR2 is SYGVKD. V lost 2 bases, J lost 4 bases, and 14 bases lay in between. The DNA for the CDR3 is TGTGCCATCAGTGAGGAAGGGGGAGATACCTATGGCTACACCTTC. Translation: CAISEEGGDTYGYTF.

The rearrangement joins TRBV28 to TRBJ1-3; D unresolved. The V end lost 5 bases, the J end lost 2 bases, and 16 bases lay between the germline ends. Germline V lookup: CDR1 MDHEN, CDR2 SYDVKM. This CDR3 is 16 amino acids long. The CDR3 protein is CASSPPGLRAGNTIYF. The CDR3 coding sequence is TGTGCCAGCAGTCCCCCGGGCCTACGAGCTGGAAACACCATATATTTT.

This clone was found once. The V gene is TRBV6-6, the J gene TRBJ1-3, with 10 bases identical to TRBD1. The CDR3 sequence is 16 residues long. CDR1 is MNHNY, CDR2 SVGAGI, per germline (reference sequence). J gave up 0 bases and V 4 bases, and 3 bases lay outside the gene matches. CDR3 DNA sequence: TGTGCCAGCAGTTTTCGACAGGGGGCCTCTGGAAACACCATATATTTT. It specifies CASSFRQGASGNTIYF.

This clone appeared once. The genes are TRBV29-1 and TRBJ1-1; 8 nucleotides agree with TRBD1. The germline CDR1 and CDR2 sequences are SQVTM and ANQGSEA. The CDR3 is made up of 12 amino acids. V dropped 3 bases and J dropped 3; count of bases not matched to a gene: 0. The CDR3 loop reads CSVETGDTEAFF. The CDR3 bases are TGCAGCGTTGAGACAGGGGACACTGAAGCTTTCTTT.

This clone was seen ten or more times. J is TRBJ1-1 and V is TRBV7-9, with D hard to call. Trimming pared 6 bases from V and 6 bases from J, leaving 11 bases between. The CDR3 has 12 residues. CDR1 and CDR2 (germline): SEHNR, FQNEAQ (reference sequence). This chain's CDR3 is CASRGIPPEAFF. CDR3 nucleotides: TGTGCCAGCAGGGGTATTCCCCCTGAAGCTTTCTTT.

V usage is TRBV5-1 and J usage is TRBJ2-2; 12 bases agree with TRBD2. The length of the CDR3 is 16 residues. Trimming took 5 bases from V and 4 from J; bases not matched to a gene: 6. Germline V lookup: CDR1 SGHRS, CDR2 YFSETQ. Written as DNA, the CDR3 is TGCGCCAGCAGTTCTGGACTAGCGGGGACCACCGGGGAGCTGTTTTTT. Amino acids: CASSSGLAGTTGELFF. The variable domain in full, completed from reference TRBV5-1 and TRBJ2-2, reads KAGVTQTPRYLIKTRGQQVTLSCSPISGHRSVSWYQQTPGQGLQFLFEYFSETQRNKGNFPGRFSGRQFSNSRSEMNVSTLELGDSALYLCASSSGLAGTTGELFFGEGSRLTVL.

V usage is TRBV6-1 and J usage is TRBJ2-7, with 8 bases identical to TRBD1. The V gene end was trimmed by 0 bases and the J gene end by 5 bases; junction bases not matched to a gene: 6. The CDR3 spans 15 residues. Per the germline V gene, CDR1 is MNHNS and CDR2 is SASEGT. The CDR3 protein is CASSEARTGWHEQYF. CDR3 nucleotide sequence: TGTGCCAGCAGTGAAGCGCGGACAGGGTGGCACGAGCAGTACTTC.

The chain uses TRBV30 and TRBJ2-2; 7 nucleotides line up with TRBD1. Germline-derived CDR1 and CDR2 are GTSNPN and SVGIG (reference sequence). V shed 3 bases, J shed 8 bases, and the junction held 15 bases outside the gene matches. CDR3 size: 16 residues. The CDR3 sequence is CAWRARPLRGPGELFF. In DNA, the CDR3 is TGTGCCTGGAGAGCACGCCCTCTTAGGGGGCCTGGGGAGCTGTTTTTT. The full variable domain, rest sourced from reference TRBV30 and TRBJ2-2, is SQTIHQWPATLVQPVGSPLSLECTVEGTSNPNLYWYRQAAGRGLQLLFYSVGIGQISSEVPQNLSASRPQDRQFILSSKKLLLSDSGFYLCAWRARPLRGPGELFFGEGSRLTVL.

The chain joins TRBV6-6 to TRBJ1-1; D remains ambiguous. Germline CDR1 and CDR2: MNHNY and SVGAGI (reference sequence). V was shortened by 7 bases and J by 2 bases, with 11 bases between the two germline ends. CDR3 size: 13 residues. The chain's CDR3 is CASNLHINTEAFF. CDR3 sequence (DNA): TGTGCCAGCAACCTACACATCAACACTGAAGCTTTCTTT.

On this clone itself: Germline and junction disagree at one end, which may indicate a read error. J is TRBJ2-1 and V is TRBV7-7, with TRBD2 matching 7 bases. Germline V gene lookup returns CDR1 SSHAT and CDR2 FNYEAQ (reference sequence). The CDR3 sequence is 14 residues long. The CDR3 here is CASSLSGEGNEQFF. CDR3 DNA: TGTGCTAGCAGCTTAAGCGGGGAGGGGAATGAGCAGTTCTTC.

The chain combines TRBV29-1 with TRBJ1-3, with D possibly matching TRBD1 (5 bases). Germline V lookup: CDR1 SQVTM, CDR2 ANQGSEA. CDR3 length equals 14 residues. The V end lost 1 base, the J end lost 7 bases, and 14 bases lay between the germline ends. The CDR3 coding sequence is TGCAGCGTTGAAGCGAGGGGCCGCCGGAACACCATATATTTT. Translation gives CSVEARGRRNTIYF.

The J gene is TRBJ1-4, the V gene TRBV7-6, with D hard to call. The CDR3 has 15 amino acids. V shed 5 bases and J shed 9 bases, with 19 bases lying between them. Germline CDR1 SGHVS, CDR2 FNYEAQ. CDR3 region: CASSPFVGEPKKLFF. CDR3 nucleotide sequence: TGTGCCAGCAGCCCTTTTGTGGGCGAACCCAAAAAACTGTTTTTT.